This TCR beta chain emerged from a study of T cell clonotyping in hematopoietic cell transplantation. TCRdb's table, derived via immunoSEQ multiplex PCR, lists solely in-frame clones and lacks some. The sample includes about 70,000 clones, approximately 94% of them seen just once. Per the germline V gene, CDR1 is LGHNA and CDR2 is YNFKEQ. Deletions cut 4 bases from V and 6 bases from J, with 13 bases between. The CDR3 extends over 14 amino acids. The sequence was obtained from a man aged 45 to 65 in good health. Some clones in this sample may be carry-over from other donors' samples. Material for sequencing was peripheral blood mononuclear cells. The chain uses TRBV4-2 and TRBJ1-5; TRBD1 might be the D (5 bases). CDR3 DNA sequence: TGTGCCAGCAGCCGGGGGGGAGGGTCTCAGCCCCAGCATTTT. Residues: CASSRGGGSQPQHF.